The clone carrying this TCR beta chain was recorded a few times. These data come from a study of cytomegalovirus exposure and HLA in healthy donors. PCR primers comprised 60 Vbeta and 13 Jbeta primers. Clones were read by immunoSEQ multiplex PCR, and TCRdb kept only the in-frame ones, dropping some. This table has 150,000 to 250,000 clones, roughly four fifths appearing once. Trimming at V came to 0 bases and at J to 1 base, leaving 6 bases not matched to a gene. Germline V gene sequence: CDR1 SGDLS, CDR2 YYNGEE. CDR3 length: 16 amino acids. The source is a man younger than 45 in good health and CMV-seronegative. V and J are TRBV9 and TRBJ2-5; TRBD2 matches 7 bases. Sequenced material: PBMCs. The CDR3 spells CASSVATAGAQETQYF. The CDR3 nucleotides read TGTGCCAGCAGCGTAGCTACGGCGGGAGCCCAAGAGACCCAGTACTTC.